A selection of T cell receptor beta chains follows, all from one sample in a study of T-cell reconstitution after alpha-beta-depleted transplantation in children. TCRdb used MiXCR to reprocess the PCR reads, holding one entry per CDR3 protein. The table includes approximately 200,000 distinct CDR3 sequences, approximately 14% detected once. The specimen was PBMCs from the stem cell graft donor, collected from the stem cell graft. The receptors were gathered from a human donor who donated a stem cell graft to a child with acute lymphoblastic leukemia. The CDR3 runs from the conserved cysteine through the conserved F or W. The D gene is left open where the match is weak. The listing skips clone size in some rows; elsewhere it reads once, few, many or a size class.

D	size	V	J	CDR3	DNA
TRBD1	many	TRBV5-1	TRBJ2-7	CASSWGQPVSSYEQYF	TGCGCCAGCAGCTGGGGACAGCCAGTGAGCTCCTACGAGCAGTACTTC
NA	NA	TRBV29-1	TRBJ1-1	CSVERHRGMNTEAFF	TGCAGCGTTGAACGGCATCGGGGAATGAACACTGAAGCTTTCTTT
NA	many	TRBV20-1	TRBJ2-3	CSARVPGVADTQYF	TGCAGTGCTAGAGTTCCCGGGGTGGCAGATACGCAGTATTTT
TRBD2	many	TRBV10-1	TRBJ2-7	CASREGTSGTYEQYF	TGCGCCAGCAGAGAAGGGACTAGCGGAACCTACGAGCAGTACTTC
NA	NA	TRBV20-1	TRBJ2-3	CSASDVSGADTQYF	TGCAGTGCTTCGGACGTATCGGGTGCAGATACGCAGTATTTT
NA	NA	TRBV5-1	TRBJ1-1	CASSLNPGKNTEAFF	TGCGCCAGCAGCTTGAATCCGGGGAAGAACACTGAAGCTTTCTTT
NA	many	TRBV5-1	TRBJ2-2	CASSLAGGENTGELFF	TGCGCCAGCAGCTTGGCCGGCGGGGAGAACACCGGGGAGCTGTTTTTT
NA	NA	TRBV30	TRBJ1-2	CAWSVSFQNYGYTF	TGTGCCTGGAGTGTCTCGTTTCAAAACTATGGCTACACCTTC
TRBD1	few	TRBV20-1	TRBJ1-1	CSAVGTGGKGNTEAFF	TGCAGTGCGGTGGGGACAGGGGGCAAGGGGAACACTGAAGCTTTCTTT
NA	many	TRBV7-9	TRBJ1-1	CASTKGTANTEAFF	TGTGCCAGCACCAAGGGGACGGCGAACACTGAAGCTTTCTTT
TRBD2	many	TRBV10-2	TRBJ2-2	CASSESEWLAAGELFF	TGCGCCAGCAGTGAGTCGGAATGGCTAGCGGCCGGGGAGCTGTTTTTT
NA	many	TRBV15	TRBJ1-2	CATSFGTYGYTF	TGTGCCACCAGCTTCGGGACCTATGGCTACACCTTC
TRBD1	many	TRBV6-1	TRBJ1-2	CASSPTDRQGGYTF	TGTGCCAGCAGCCCTACGGACAGGCAAGGTGGCTACACCTTC
NA	few	TRBV6-5	TRBJ2-2	CASSHGRGRAGELFF	TGTGCCAGCAGTCACGGGAGGGGGCGAGCCGGGGAGCTGTTTTTT
NA	many	TRBV28	TRBJ1-1	CASSPPLPQGVAEAFF	TGTGCCAGCAGCCCCCCTCTCCCACAAGGGGTGGCTGAAGCTTTCTTT
NA	many	TRBV20-1	TRBJ2-3	CSASIPIGALDTQYF	TGCAGTGCTAGTATCCCAATCGGGGCGTTAGATACGCAGTATTTT
TRBD1	NA	TRBV30	TRBJ1-2	CAWGQVQIHYGYTF	TGTGCCTGGGGACAGGTTCAAATTCACTATGGCTACACCTTC
NA	NA	TRBV3-1	TRBJ1-1	CASSPRDRGVNTEAFF	TGTGCCAGCAGCCCGAGGGATCGGGGCGTGAACACTGAAGCTTTCTTT
TRBD2	many	TRBV4-1	TRBJ2-1	CASSQEPPGLAGDEQFF	TGCGCCAGCAGCCAAGAGCCCCCGGGACTAGCGGGAGATGAGCAGTTCTTC
TRBD2	many	TRBV5-1	TRBJ2-1	CASSSPIGLARGDRHEQFF	TGCGCCAGCAGCTCCCCTATCGGACTAGCGAGGGGGGATAGGCATGAGCAGTTCTTC
TRBD1	many	TRBV5-8	TRBJ2-5	CASSAGQGLLMETQYF	TGTGCCAGCAGCGCTGGACAGGGTCTTTTGATGGAGACCCAGTACTTC
TRBD2	many	TRBV6-2/TRBV6-3	TRBJ2-3	CASMPQLAGLTDTQYF	TGTGCCAGCATGCCTCAACTAGCGGGCCTTACAGATACGCAGTATTTT
NA	NA	TRBV7-9	TRBJ2-5	CPSSQQETQYF	TGTCCCAGCAGCCAACAAGAGACCCAGTACTTC
NA	many	TRBV12-3/TRBV12-4	TRBJ2-1	CASSLLAYEQFF	TGTGCCAGCAGTTTACTAGCGTACGAGCAGTTCTTC
NA	few	TRBV7-9	TRBJ1-2	CASSLDTSRGYTF	TGTGCCAGCAGCTTAGACACGAGTCGTGGCTACACCTTC
TRBD2	many	TRBV5-1	TRBJ2-1	CASGGTSGRASWNEQFF	TGCGCCAGCGGGGGGACTAGCGGGAGGGCCTCTTGGAATGAGCAGTTCTTC
NA	few	TRBV7-9	TRBJ2-7	CASSGPGMSDEQYF	TGTGCCAGCAGCGGACCCGGCATGAGCGACGAGCAGTACTTC
NA	NA	TRBV11-2	TRBJ2-3	CASSSRATDTQYF	TGTGCCAGCAGCAGCAGGGCCACAGATACGCAGTATTTT
NA	many	TRBV10-3	TRBJ2-5	CAISEVSDAEETQYF	TGTGCCATCAGTGAGGTGTCGGACGCGGAAGAGACCCAGTACTTC
NA	NA	TRBV2	TRBJ1-1	CASSEGGENTEAFF	TGTGCCAGCAGTGAAGGCGGGGAGAACACTGAAGCTTTCTTT
NA	NA	TRBV13	TRBJ2-1	CASSSINRVIHEQFF	TGTGCCAGCAGCTCCATTAACAGGGTGATCCATGAGCAGTTCTTC
NA	many	TRBV12-3/TRBV12-4	TRBJ2-3	CASSFRGLTDTQYF	TGTGCCAGCAGTTTTAGGGGCCTAACAGATACGCAGTATTTT
NA	many	TRBV7-2	TRBJ2-1	CASSYGRSPYNEQFF	TGTGCCAGCAGTTACGGGAGAAGTCCCTACAATGAGCAGTTCTTC
NA	many	TRBV20-1	TRBJ2-5	CSAWDGRGETQYF	TGCAGTGCTTGGGACGGTCGAGGGGAGACCCAGTACTTC
NA	many	TRBV5-6	TRBJ2-1	CASSQSAYEQFF	TGTGCCAGCAGCCAATCGGCGTATGAGCAGTTCTTC
TRBD2	NA	TRBV5-6	TRBJ2-5	CASSTGLAQQETQYF	TGTGCCAGCAGCACCGGACTAGCGCAACAAGAGACCCAGTACTTC
TRBD2	many	TRBV5-1	TRBJ2-3	CASTIAGTTDTQYF	TGCGCCAGCACCATAGCGGGAACCACAGATACGCAGTATTTT
NA	many	TRBV5-1	TRBJ2-1	CASSRAGVYNEQFF	TGCGCCAGCAGCCGGGCAGGGGTCTACAATGAGCAGTTCTTC
NA	many	TRBV20-1	TRBJ2-7	CSAPGALSPYEQYF	TGCAGTGCTCCCGGCGCCTTGAGCCCCTACGAGCAGTACTTC
TRBD2	NA	TRBV20-1	TRBJ2-3	CSAQLADLYTDTQYF	TGCAGTGCTCAACTAGCGGATTTGTACACAGATACGCAGTATTTT
NA	many	TRBV5-1	TRBJ1-1	CASSTGNLNTEAFF	TGCGCCAGCAGCACCGGGAACCTGAACACTGAAGCTTTCTTT
NA	many	TRBV10-3	TRBJ1-4	CAISPTARDGEKLFF	TGTGCCATCAGCCCGACGGCCAGGGATGGTGAAAAACTGTTTTTT